The 30 T cell receptor beta chains in this list originate from one sample, sequenced in a study of blood T cell repertoires in COVID-19 (dated by TCRdb to 2020 to 2021). To prepare the library, the immunoSEQ multiplex PCR assay was applied. TCRdb re-hosts the immuneACCESS table, in-frame sequences only. Its copies lack some clones; in the studies checked, an unresolved V gene accounts for under half of them, and the cause for the rest is not known. Within this sample are 250,000 or so clones, with 80% to 90% of them counted one time only. The ten largest clones capture about 2.9% of the sample. Specimen: PBMCs or T cells enriched from blood (not recorded which). These receptors were obtained from a woman in her thirties or forties who had been exposed to COVID-19.

The chain has TRBV27 and TRBJ1-1; possible D gene TRBD1, 6 bases. The germline gives CDR1 MNHEY, CDR2 SMNVEV (reference sequence). The V and J ends lost 4 bases and 11 bases respectively, with 17 bases between them. The CDR3 extends over 13 amino acids. CDR3: CASSYRGGLDAFF. CDR3 bases: TGTGCCAGCAGTTACCGTGGGGGCTTGGATGCTTTCTTT.

The chain is built from TRBV4-3 and TRBJ2-1, with TRBD2 as a possible D gene (6 bases). Trimming removed 5 bases from V and 5 bases from J, with 10 bases in between. The CDR3 has 13 amino acids. The germline V gene encodes CDR1 LGHNA and CDR2 YSLEER. CDR3 loop: CASSGRPHNEQFF. CDR3 sequence (DNA): TGCGCCAGCAGCGGGAGGCCTCACAATGAGCAGTTCTTC.

Of note for this clone: A read error may produce the germline difference seen at one junction end. The chain has TRBV5-1 and TRBJ2-5, with 16 bases aligning to TRBD2. Germline loops: CDR1 SGHRS, CDR2 YFSETQ. This CDR3 comprises 18 residues. The CDR3: CASRIGTSGRAVQETQYF. The CDR3 coding sequence is TGTGCCAGCAGAATAGGGACTAGCGGGAGGGCGGTCCAAGAGACCCAGTACTTC. Using reference TRBV5-1 and TRBJ2-5 for the parts outside the CDR3, the full variable domain is KAGVTQTPRYLIKTRGQQVTLSCSPISGHRSVSWYQQTPGQGLQFLFEYFSETQRNKGNFPGRFSGRQFSNSRSEMNVSTLELGDSALYLCASRIGTSGRAVQETQYFGPGTRLLVL.

V usage is TRBV28 and J usage is TRBJ1-2, with D tentatively TRBD1 (5 bases). The germline V gene has CDR1 MDHEN and CDR2 SYDVKM. The V end was cut by 3 bases, the J end by 4 bases, with 15 bases between. This CDR3 comprises 15 residues. CDR3 in DNA: TGTGCCAGCAGTTTTGGGCAGGGCGGTCTCTATGGCTACACCTTC. It codes for CASSFGQGGLYGYTF.

V is TRBV5-1 and J is TRBJ2-2; 8 nucleotides line up with TRBD2. Looked up from germline, CDR1 is SGHRS and CDR2 is YFSETQ. V lost 4 bases and J lost 7; bases outside the gene matches: 18. The CDR3 is made up of 18 amino acids. Here the CDR3 DNA reads TGCGCCAGCAGCGTGAGGTTTGGAGCGGGGGCGCCTAACGGGGAGCTGTTTTTT. Protein product: CASSVRFGAGAPNGELFF.

This chain joins TRBV28 and TRBJ1-1; the D is unclear. Trimming took off 6 bases at V and 3 bases at J, with 14 bases between the two ends. Germline loops: CDR1 MDHEN, CDR2 SYDVKM. The CDR3 sequence is 14 residues long. The CDR3 nucleotides are TGTGCCAGCAGCTACCCCCCGAGGGACACTGAAGCTTTCTTT. Translated: CASSYPPRDTEAFF.

The table lists this clone with a count of one. Because the CDR3's place on the DNA is in doubt, the DNA is left out and the CDR3 is given as listed by TCRdb. The chain combines TRBV9 with TRBJ2-3; the tabulated D call, TRBD2, remains unverified against the DNA. The germline CDR1 and CDR2 sequences are SGDLS and YYNGEE. The CDR3 sequence runs 18 residues, both termini included. The CDR3: CASSVAGGTHTTQKSRYF.

The chain recombines TRBV28 with TRBJ2-5; the D gene is possibly TRBD1 (6 bases). This CDR3 comprises 12 residues. Trimming pared 7 bases from V and 5 bases from J, leaving 11 bases between. Germline values: CDR1 MDHEN, CDR2 SYDVKM. CDR3 DNA: TGTGCCAGCAACGAGGGGGAGGAGACCCAGTACTTC. Translating it yields CASNEGEETQYF.

The chain uses TRBV4-1 and TRBJ1-4; D remains unclear. V was pared by 1 base and J by 0 bases, with 12 bases between. This CDR3 has 17 residues. Germline lookup yields CDR1 MGHRA and CDR2 YSYEKL. The chain's CDR3 is CASSQVKDWATNEKLFF. The CDR3 nucleotides read TGCGCCAGCAGCCAAGTTAAGGACTGGGCAACTAATGAAAAACTGTTTTTT.

The V call is TRBV5-8, the J call TRBJ2-3; possibly TRBD1 for D (6 bases). V dropped 0 bases and J dropped 3 bases, with 11 bases sitting between them. CDR3 length: 15 amino acids. Germline V gene sequence: CDR1 SGHTS, CDR2 YDEGEE. The CDR3 here is CASSLDGGRTDTQYF. For the CDR3, the DNA is TGTGCCAGCAGCTTGGATGGGGGCAGGACAGATACGCAGTATTTT.

The genes are TRBV4-2 and TRBJ1-2; D not certain. The germline V gene encodes CDR1 LGHNA and CDR2 YNFKEQ. Trimming removed 1 base from V and 2 bases from J, with 8 bases in between. This CDR3 region has 14 residues. In DNA form, the CDR3 reads TGTGCCAGCAGCCAAGTTGCAGAAAACTATGGCTACACCTTC. Protein: CASSQVAENYGYTF.

The chain carries TRBV11-3 and TRBJ2-1, with D possibly being TRBD1 (5 bases). The germline V gene encodes CDR1 SGHNT and CDR2 YENEEA. Trimming cost V 0 bases and J 8 bases, with 17 bases left between them. CDR3 length: 16 residues. Here the CDR3 reads CASSLDGQGRFDEQFF. CDR3 coding DNA: TGTGCCAGCAGCTTAGATGGGCAGGGAAGGTTCGATGAGCAGTTCTTC.

With regard to this clone: Compared with germline, one end of the junction differs, possibly owing to a read error. This chain connects TRBV5-1 to TRBJ2-5; 14 nucleotides match TRBD2. CDR3 size: 17 residues. Germline values: CDR1 SGHRS, CDR2 YFSETQ. The CDR3 here is CASSFGTSGSGGETQYF. CDR3 nucleotides: TGTGCCAGCAGCTTCGGGACTAGCGGGAGTGGTGGAGAGACCCAGTACTTC.

This chain joins TRBV19 and TRBJ2-3; TRBD2 might be the D (6 bases). V gave up 3 bases and J gave up 4 bases, with 11 bases separating them. The CDR3 sequence is 14 residues long. CDR1 LNHDA and CDR2 SQIVND come from the germline V gene (reference sequence). For the CDR3, the DNA is TGTGCCAGTAGTATCGGGACTCCTCCAGATACGCAGTATTTT. Amino acids: CASSIGTPPDTQYF.

The V gene is TRBV30, the J gene TRBJ2-5; a possible D gene is TRBD1 (7 bases). Looked up from germline, CDR1 is GTSNPN and CDR2 is SVGIG (reference sequence). V was trimmed by 4 bases and J by 5 bases, leaving 11 bases between them. The CDR3 is 12 residues long. CDR3 DNA: TGTGCCTGGACCAGGGGGAGGGAGACCCAGTACTTC. Its protein is CAWTRGRETQYF.

The V call is TRBV24-1, the J call TRBJ2-5; 9 nucleotides agree with TRBD1. V was pared by 0 bases and J by 4 bases, with 5 bases of the junction left unmatched. Germline V lookup: CDR1 KGHDR, CDR2 SFDVKD. This CDR3 contains 16 residues. CDR3 amino acids: CATSDLTGGRLETQYF. The CDR3 DNA sequence: TGTGCCACCAGTGATTTGACAGGGGGCAGGTTAGAGACCCAGTACTTC.

The rearrangement joins TRBV4-2 to TRBJ2-2; 15 bases match TRBD2. The V gene end was trimmed by 1 base and the J gene end by 3 bases; junction bases not matched to a gene: 3. Germline V gene data show CDR1 as LGHNA and CDR2 as YNFKEQ. CDR3 length: 18 residues. Written as DNA, the CDR3 is TGTGCCAGCAGCCAAGGGACTAGCGGGGGGGCTTACACCGGGGAGCTGTTTTTT. This gives the protein CASSQGTSGGAYTGELFF.

V gene TRBV7-9 combines with J gene TRBJ2-1; 10 nucleotides match TRBD2. Per the germline V gene, CDR1 is SEHNR and CDR2 is FQNEAQ (reference sequence). The CDR3 consists of 15 residues. The trim removed 3 bases at V and 6 bases at J, leaving 5 bases unmatched. CDR3 in amino acids: CASSFRVAGGNEQFF. The CDR3 region has the DNA TGTGCCAGCAGCTTTCGTGTAGCGGGGGGCAATGAGCAGTTCTTC.

The rearrangement joins TRBV28 to TRBJ1-1; D remains ambiguous. CDR3 length: 14 residues. The ends were cut back, 8 bases at V and 0 bases at J, with 13 bases in the middle. Per germline, CDR1 MDHEN and CDR2 SYDVKM. The CDR3 DNA reads as TGTGCCAGCGGCTCTCCCTCCATGAACACTGAAGCTTTCTTT. Its protein is CASGSPSMNTEAFF.

V is TRBV30 and J is TRBJ1-4; unclear D gene. Germline loops: CDR1 GTSNPN, CDR2 SVGIG (reference sequence). The CDR3 runs to 15 residues. Trimming pared 2 bases from V and 3 bases from J, leaving 13 bases between. For the CDR3, the DNA is TGTGCCTGGAGTCTGAAGACGGGAGCTAATGAAAAACTGTTTTTT. Protein sequence: CAWSLKTGANEKLFF.

The chain is built from TRBV10-3 and TRBJ1-5, with 8 bases lining up with TRBD1. The CDR3 spans 16 residues. Trimming cost V 4 bases and J 0 bases; bases outside gene matches: 5. Germline CDR1 is ENHRY and CDR2 is SYGVKD. CDR3 protein: CAISARDRTSNQPQHF. The DNA for the CDR3 is TGTGCCATCAGTGCCCGGGACAGGACTAGCAATCAGCCCCAGCATTTT.

This chain links TRBV9 with TRBJ1-3; no clear D. Germline CDR1 is SGDLS and CDR2 is YYNGEE. Trimming pared 4 bases from V and 2 bases from J, leaving 7 bases between. This CDR3 contains 13 residues. CDR3 DNA sequence: TGTGCCAGCAGCCCCAACACTGGAAACACCATATATTTT. Protein sequence: CASSPNTGNTIYF.

This rearrangement joins TRBV4-1 to TRBJ2-7; no firm D call. Trimming left V 1 base short and J 0 bases short, with 10 bases between. The CDR3 extends over 15 amino acids. Germline CDR1 MGHRA, CDR2 YSYEKL. The CDR3 reads CASSQGSHYSYEQYF. DNA of the CDR3: TGCGCCAGCAGCCAAGGCTCACACTACTCCTACGAGCAGTACTTC.

The chain has TRBV24-1 and TRBJ2-3, with D perhaps matching TRBD1 (6 bases). CDR1 KGHDR and CDR2 SFDVKD come from the germline V gene. V was cut by 3 bases and J by 1 base, with 13 bases left in between. The CDR3 contains 16 residues. CDR3 region: CATSDAQGSGTDTQYF. The CDR3 coding sequence is TGTGCCACCAGTGATGCACAGGGCAGTGGCACAGATACGCAGTATTTT.

The chain couples TRBV7-2 to TRBJ1-1; 7 bases fit TRBD1. This CDR3 has 14 amino acids. The germline gives CDR1 SGHTA, CDR2 FQGNSA. J lost 2 bases, V lost 4 bases, and 4 bases had no gene match. The DNA for the CDR3 is TGTGCCAGCAGCTCTGACAGGGCTAACACTGAAGCTTTCTTT. Translating it yields CASSSDRANTEAFF. Full variable domain (remainder filled in from reference TRBV7-2 and TRBJ1-1): GAGVSQSPSNKVTEKGKDVELRCDPISGHTALYWYRQSLGQGLEFLIYFQGNSAPDKSGLPSDRFSAERTGGSVSTLTIQRTQQEDSAVYLCASSSDRANTEAFFGQGTRLTVV.

This clone was seen only a few times. The chain employs TRBV30 and TRBJ2-5; possible D gene TRBD1, 5 bases. Germline CDR1 GTSNPN, CDR2 SVGIG (reference sequence). This CDR3 is built from 15 residues. V lost 0 bases and J 0 bases, leaving 11 bases between the germline ends. The CDR3 DNA reads TGTGCCTGGAGTGTAAGCAGGGTCTACCAAGAGACCCAGTACTTC. Amino acid sequence: CAWSVSRVYQETQYF.

The chain recombines TRBV27 with TRBJ2-7, with 8 bases identical to TRBD2. CDR3 length: 16 residues. Germline V gives CDR1 MNHEY, CDR2 SMNVEV (reference sequence). With 5 bases clipped from V and 0 bases from J, the junction kept 9 bases outside the gene matches. CDR3 nucleotides: TGTGCCAGCAGTCCGACACTAGCGGAATCCTCCTACGAGCAGTACTTC. Translating gives CASSPTLAESSYEQYF.

This chain links TRBV24-1 with TRBJ1-5; the D gene is possibly TRBD1 (6 bases). Germline V gene sequence: CDR1 KGHDR, CDR2 SFDVKD. V lost 10 bases and J 7 bases, leaving 13 bases between the germline ends. This CDR3 spans 12 amino acids. The CDR3 protein is CATQQGDQPQHF. CDR3 sequence (DNA): TGTGCCACTCAACAGGGAGACCAGCCCCAGCATTTT.

In this sample, this clone turned up a few times. The chain links TRBV7-2 to TRBJ2-1, with D perhaps TRBD1 (6 bases). V lost 4 bases and J 7 bases, leaving 14 bases between the germline ends. This CDR3 has 14 amino acids. Germline CDR1 is SGHTA and CDR2 is FQGNSA. The CDR3 sequence is CASSSRDMYNEQFF. The CDR3 DNA follows: TGTGCCAGCAGCTCCCGGGACATGTATAATGAGCAGTTCTTC. Full variable domain (missing parts from reference TRBV7-2 and TRBJ2-1): GAGVSQSPSNKVTEKGKDVELRCDPISGHTALYWYRQSLGQGLEFLIYFQGNSAPDKSGLPSDRFSAERTGGSVSTLTIQRTQQEDSAVYLCASSSRDMYNEQFFGPGTRLTVL.

The V gene is TRBV6-5, the J gene TRBJ1-6, with TRBD1 matching over 11 bases. In germline, CDR1 is MNHEY, CDR2 SVGAGI. Unmatched junction bases numbered 5, after V lost 7 bases and J lost 9 bases. CDR3 size: 14 residues. CDR3 DNA sequence: TGTGCCAGCACCACGGACAGGGGGCGTTCACCCCTCCACTTT. Translation: CASTTDRGRSPLHF.